This T cell receptor beta chain emerged from a study of T cells after posttransplantation cyclophosphamide (TCRdb year 2016). Broadly, across the study: Using TRB sequencing, the study followed how the T cell repertoire reconstituted after myeloablative bone marrow transplantation in which posttransplantation cyclophosphamide served as GVHD prophylaxis. Antigen receptor sequencing was done on samples from about 34 PTCy-treated patients and from approximately 15 related bone marrow donors of those patients. TRB sequencing was performed on blood from all 35 or so PTCy patients with 1-year posttransplant specimens. In 3 patients, up to 3 additional blood samples taken between 2 and 5.2 years after transplant also underwent TRB sequencing, as did pretransplant blood from several patients. Because TRA and TRB clonality were tightly correlated in roughly 10 samples, subsequent TCR analyses were focused on TRB only. Public TRB sequences were checked against a database of over 3,500 sequences associated with responses to pathogens, tumor antigens, self-antigens and alloantigens. General findings and caveats noted by the study authors: Across 45 or so patients, recipient CMV seropositivity and CMV reactivation were highly associated with TRB clonality; PTCy diversity was similar to CNI/methotrexate controls. The TRB repertoires of T cells infiltrating skin or GI tract showed only limited overlap with the TRB repertoires of T cells in blood. Donor-recipient similarity was low at 1-2 months but rose over the first year, and later blood repertoires were often dominated by donor CD8+ memory clones.

Genomic DNA was the input for TRB sequencing, which was run either with the immunoSEQ assay at survey resolution or with the hsTCRB kit. As for the authors' bioinformatics: The immunoSEQ software was used for initial read processing, and the LymphoSeq R package was used for repertoire analyses. Clonality was calculated as 1 minus normalized Shannon entropy, and the Gini coefficient was also calculated for each TRB dataset. Phenotypes of unsorted samples were inferred by mapping TRB sequences from sorted subsets of the recipient or donor onto the same recipient's unsorted samples. In TCRdb, the immuneACCESS table is reduced to in-frame sequences with V and J assigned. These tables do not hold every clone; where another copy was compared, an unresolved V gene accounts for under half, and the others remain unexplained. That table gives V, J and clone size, and the DNA gave D and trimming. In this sample, around 7,700 clones appear, none counted once only. Clones ranked in the top ten supply about 24% of the sample.

CDR1 is given as SGHRS and CDR2 as YFSETQ, both from the germline V gene. The CDR3 runs 17 residues from the cysteine to the phenylalanine. The entry retains the CDR3 DNA only, 51 bases that are in frame from base 1. The germline V and J ends show losses of 4 bases and 5 bases respectively, and no gene match explains 12 bases of the junction. The sample's treatment or condition label, in plain terms: high-dose cyclophosphamide on days +3 and +4 as single-agent GVHD prophylaxis. For conditioning, the PTCy patients got busulfan and fludarabine, then a related or unrelated marrow graft, followed by cyclophosphamide on days +3 and +4. The PTCy-treated patients were enrolled in a prospective multi-institutional clinical trial. Peripheral blood and bone marrow mononuclear cells were isolated by Ficoll-Hypaque density centrifugation and were cryopreserved. This clone was counted ten times or more. What this receptor recognizes is not known. One base away there is no much larger clone; base qualities are not given.

The receptor was derived from a female patient aged 60 to 70 who received an allogeneic stem cell transplant from an unrelated donor, was CMV-positive, and had acute GVHD only. After transplantation, some T cells may belong to the graft donor instead of the recipient. The chain employs TRBV5-1 and TRBJ2-7, and TRBD2 aligns with 13 junction nucleotides. The specimen was PBMCs, collected about 14 weeks after allogeneic stem cell transplant with posttransplant cyclophosphamide. The CDR3 reads as follows: CASSPRTSGGRMDEQYF. Read as DNA, the sequence is TGCGCCAGCAGCCCCCGGACTAGCGGGGGCCGCATGGACGAGCAGTACTTC.